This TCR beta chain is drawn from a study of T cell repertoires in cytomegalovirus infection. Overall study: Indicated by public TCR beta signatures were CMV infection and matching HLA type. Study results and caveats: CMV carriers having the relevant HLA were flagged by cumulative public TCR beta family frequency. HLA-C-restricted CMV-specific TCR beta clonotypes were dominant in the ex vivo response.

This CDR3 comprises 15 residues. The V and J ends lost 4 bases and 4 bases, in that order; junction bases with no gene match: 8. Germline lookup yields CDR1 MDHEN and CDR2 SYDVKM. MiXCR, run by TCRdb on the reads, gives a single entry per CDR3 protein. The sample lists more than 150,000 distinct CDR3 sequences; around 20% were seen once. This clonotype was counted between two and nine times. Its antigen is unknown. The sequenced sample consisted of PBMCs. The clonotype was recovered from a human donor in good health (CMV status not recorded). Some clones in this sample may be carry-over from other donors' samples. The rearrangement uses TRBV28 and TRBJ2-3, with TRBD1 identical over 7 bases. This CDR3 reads CASSYLTGFSDTQYF. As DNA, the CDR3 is TGTGCCAGCAGTTACCTGACAGGGTTTTCAGATACGCAGTATTTT.